A single sample is the source of the 20 T cell receptor beta chains below, sequenced in a study of shared clonotypes between healthy human individuals. Measured with immunoSEQ multiplex PCR; TCRdb has only the in-frame clones, and not every one. In the table there are millions of clones, approximately 94% of which are singletons. Sequenced: naive CD4+ T cells sorted from blood. Documented subset: CD45RA+ positively selected. The source is a man aged 18-30 years in good health.

The chain employs TRBV6-1 and TRBJ2-7; D is undetermined. The CDR3 is 13 residues long. V gave up 6 bases and J gave up 3 bases, with 12 bases separating them. Germline V gene data show CDR1 as MNHNS and CDR2 as SASEGT. CDR3 protein: CASSLNRVYEQYF. In DNA form, the CDR3 reads TGTGCCAGCAGCCTAAACCGCGTCTACGAGCAGTACTTC.

The chain uses TRBV2 and TRBJ2-2, with D unresolved. Germline lookup yields CDR1 SNHLY and CDR2 FYNNEI. V lost 5 bases and J lost 6, with 13 bases in between. The CDR3 is 14 residues long. CDR3 in DNA: TGTGCCAGCAGTCGTTTGGCCGCCGCCGGGGAGCTGTTTTTT. As protein: CASSRLAAAGELFF.

The rearrangement uses TRBV11-3 and TRBJ1-1; no firm D call. The CDR3 loop spans 15 amino acids. Trimming left V 7 bases short and J 6 bases short, with 21 bases between. Germline CDR1 reads SGHNT; CDR2 reads YENEEA. The CDR3 DNA follows: TGTGCCAGCAAAAAGGGCCCCGGGGAGTCGGCTGAAGCTTTCTTT. Residues: CASKKGPGESAEAFF.

The chain recombines TRBV7-9 with TRBJ2-7; D is perhaps TRBD1 (6 bases). This CDR3 has 16 amino acids. The ends were cut back, 2 bases at V and 5 bases at J, with 19 bases in the middle. In germline, CDR1 is SEHNR, CDR2 FQNEAQ (reference sequence). CDR3 DNA: TGTGCCAGCAGCTTAAAAGCCTCACAGGGTAAGGACGAGCAGTACTTC. Encoded protein: CASSLKASQGKDEQYF.

This clone has a single count. The same CDR3 also results from other DNA sequences found in this sample. This chain connects TRBV2 to TRBJ1-1; D is undetermined. The CDR3 loop spans 13 amino acids. Germline lookup yields CDR1 SNHLY and CDR2 FYNNEI. V dropped 6 bases and J dropped 0 bases, with 8 bases sitting between them. This chain's CDR3 is CASRGNMNTEAFF. In nucleotides, the CDR3 is TGTGCCAGCAGAGGAAATATGAACACTGAAGCTTTCTTT.

This chain connects TRBV5-1 to TRBJ1-1; possible D gene TRBD1, 5 bases. CDR1 is SGHRS and CDR2 is YFSETQ in the germline V gene. This CDR3 spans 14 amino acids. Trimming removed 7 bases from V and 2 bases from J, with 15 bases in between. CDR3 protein: CASRAYGGNTEAFF. Written as DNA, the CDR3 is TGCGCCAGCCGAGCATACGGGGGAAACACTGAAGCTTTCTTT.

The V call is TRBV2, the J call TRBJ2-5, with D uncertain. The V end lost 2 bases, the J end lost 4 bases, and 11 bases lay between the germline ends. Germline V CDR1 and CDR2: SNHLY, FYNNEI. This CDR3 spans 14 amino acids. The CDR3 region has the DNA TGTGCCAGCAGTGAAAGGTCCCCTGGAGAGACCCAGTACTTC. Its translation is CASSERSPGETQYF.

This clone was recorded only once. The rearrangement uses TRBV2 and TRBJ2-2; weak D call: TRBD2 (6 bases). The V and J ends lost 5 bases and 6 bases respectively, with 13 bases between them. In germline, CDR1 is SNHLY, CDR2 FYNNEI. The CDR3 extends over 14 amino acids. This chain's CDR3 is CASSPEGRAGELFF. The CDR3 region has the DNA TGTGCCAGCAGTCCGGAGGGAAGGGCCGGGGAGCTGTTTTTT.

This chain connects TRBV10-3 to TRBJ2-2; TRBD1 is a possible D gene (6 bases). V was trimmed by 4 bases and J by 11 bases, leaving 26 bases between them. The germline gives CDR1 ENHRY, CDR2 SYGVKD. CDR3 length equals 17 residues. The CDR3 sequence: CAISAKQGSDFADELFF. CDR3 bases: TGTGCCATCAGTGCGAAACAGGGCTCGGACTTCGCCGACGAGCTGTTTTTT.

The genes are TRBV30 and TRBJ2-7, with D maybe TRBD1 (6 bases). The CDR3 is 14 amino acids. Trimming took 4 bases from V and 0 from J, leaving 13 bases between them. CDR1 is GTSNPN, CDR2 SVGIG, per germline (reference sequence). The chain's CDR3 is CAWTGAPLSYEQYF. CDR3 DNA sequence: TGTGCCTGGACAGGGGCCCCCCTCTCCTACGAGCAGTACTTC.

V gene TRBV5-1 combines with J gene TRBJ2-2; the D call may be TRBD1 or TRBD2 (5 bases each). The CDR3 totals 19 residues. Germline CDR1 and CDR2: SGHRS and YFSETQ. Trimming stripped 4 bases from V and 2 bases from J, with 24 bases between. The CDR3 region has the DNA TGCGCCAGCAGCCCATCAAGTTCTCAGGGACGAGGTAACACCGGGGAGCTGTTTTTT. Amino acid sequence: CASSPSSSQGRGNTGELFF.

The rearrangement links TRBV6-5 to TRBJ2-7; 8 bases are shared with TRBD1. The CDR3 spans 14 residues. The V gene's germline CDR1 is MNHEY and CDR2 SVGAGI. The ends lost 6 bases at V and 6 bases at J; junction bases unmatched: 10. CDR3 DNA sequence: TGTGCCAGCAGACAAGTCGGGACAGGAGGCGAGCAGTACTTC. This gives the protein CASRQVGTGGEQYF.

The chain uses TRBV18 and TRBJ1-5; TRBD1 matches at 8 bases. V was pared by 6 bases and J by 6 bases, with 7 bases of the junction left unmatched. The germline gives CDR1 KGHSH, CDR2 LQKENI. CDR3 size: 14 residues. The DNA for the CDR3 is TGTGCCAGCTCGCGGACAGGGAGCGTTCAGCCCCAGCATTTT. Translated, it gives CASSRTGSVQPQHF.

The genes are TRBV6-1 and TRBJ2-5; 10 nucleotides agree with TRBD2. Germline CDR1 reads MNHNS; CDR2 reads SASEGT. The junction had 15 bases not matched to a gene; V was cut back by 3 bases and J by 8 bases. The CDR3 is 17 residues long. The CDR3 loop is CASSEGAGGGSKRTQYF. The CDR3 DNA reads TGTGCCAGCAGTGAGGGAGCGGGAGGGGGATCCAAGAGAACCCAGTACTTC.

The CDR3 nucleotides read TGTGCCAGCAGCTTGGGCCCGACACGTGGCTACACCTTC. The encoded protein is CASSLGPTRGYTF. This chain joins TRBV5-8 and TRBJ1-2; D remains ambiguous. This CDR3 has 13 amino acids. CDR1 is SGHTS, CDR2 YDEGEE, per germline. Trimming cost V 0 bases and J 7 bases, with 10 bases left between them.

The V call is TRBV13, the J call TRBJ2-5; tentative D call: TRBD1 (6 bases). The end of the DNA aligns better with TRBJ2-7, so the J call may be wrong. CDR1 and CDR2 (germline): PRHDT, FYEKMQ (reference sequence). This CDR3 comprises 14 residues. The CDR3 here is CASSSTGMTYEQYF. The DNA for the CDR3 is TGTGCCAGCAGCTCCACAGGGATGACCTACGAGCAGTACTTC.

The rearrangement links TRBV4-1 to TRBJ1-2; tentative D call: TRBD1 (5 bases). Trimming stripped 7 bases from V and 5 bases from J, with 20 bases between. CDR3 length equals 15 residues. Germline assignment: CDR1 MGHRA and CDR2 YSYEKL. This CDR3 is CASTPFDRVRYGYTF. The CDR3 DNA is TGCGCCAGCACCCCATTCGACAGAGTCCGTTATGGCTACACCTTC.

With respect to this clone: At the DNA level, this CDR3 is encoded by other sequences in the same sample as well. This chain joins TRBV19 and TRBJ2-3; D call uncertain. V shed 4 bases and J shed 1 base, with 3 bases lying between them. This CDR3 has 12 amino acids. Looked up from germline, CDR1 is LNHDA and CDR2 is SQIVND (reference sequence). The CDR3 nucleotides read TGTGCCAGTAGTAAGGGCACAGATACGCAGTATTTT. This sequence encodes CASSKGTDTQYF. Complete variable domain (other parts from reference TRBV19 and TRBJ2-3): DGGITQSPKYLFRKEGQNVTLSCEQNLNHDAMYWYRQDPGQGLRLIYYSQIVNDFQKGDIAEGYSVSREKKESFPLTVTSAQKNPTAFYLCASSKGTDTQYFGPGTRLTVL.

The gene calls are TRBV4-3 and TRBJ2-3, with 7 bases identical to TRBD2. The CDR3 length is 16 residues. V lost 0 bases, J lost 6 bases, and 9 bases stayed unmatched. Germline CDR1 reads LGHNA; CDR2 reads YSLEER. CDR3 nucleotides: TGCGCCAGCAGCCAAGATGCAGCGGGAAAGGTTGATACGCAGTATTTT. Translated: CASSQDAAGKVDTQYF.

This sequence joins TRBV5-1 and TRBJ1-4; 7 positions agree with TRBD1. Germline V gene sequence: CDR1 SGHRS, CDR2 YFSETQ. This CDR3 has 16 amino acids. V gave up 3 bases and J gave up 0 bases; unmatched junction bases: 5. DNA of the CDR3: TGCGCCAGCAGCTCGGGACAGACTGCAACTAATGAAAAACTGTTTTTT. Translated: CASSSGQTATNEKLFF. Full variable domain (outside the CDR3, taken from reference TRBV5-1 and TRBJ1-4): KAGVTQTPRYLIKTRGQQVTLSCSPISGHRSVSWYQQTPGQGLQFLFEYFSETQRNKGNFPGRFSGRQFSNSRSEMNVSTLELGDSALYLCASSSGQTATNEKLFFGSGTQLSVL.